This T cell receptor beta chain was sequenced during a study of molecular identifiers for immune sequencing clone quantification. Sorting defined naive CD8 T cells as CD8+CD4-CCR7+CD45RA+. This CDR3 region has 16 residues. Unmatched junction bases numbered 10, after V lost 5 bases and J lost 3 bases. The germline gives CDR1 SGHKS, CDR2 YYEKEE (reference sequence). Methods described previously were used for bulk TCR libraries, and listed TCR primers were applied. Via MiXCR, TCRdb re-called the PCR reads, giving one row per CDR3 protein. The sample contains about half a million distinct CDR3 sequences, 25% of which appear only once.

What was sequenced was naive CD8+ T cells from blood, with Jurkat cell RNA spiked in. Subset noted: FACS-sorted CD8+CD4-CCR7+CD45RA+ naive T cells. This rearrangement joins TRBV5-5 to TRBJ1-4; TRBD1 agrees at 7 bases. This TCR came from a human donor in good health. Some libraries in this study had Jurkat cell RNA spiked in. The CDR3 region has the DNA TGTGCCAGCAGGCCCCAACCCGGGACAGCTAATGAAAAACTGTTTTTT. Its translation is CASRPQPGTANEKLFF. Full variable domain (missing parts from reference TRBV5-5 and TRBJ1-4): DAGVTQSPTHLIKTRGQQVTLRCSPISGHKSVSWYQQVLGQGPQFIFQYYEKEERGRGNFPDRFSARQFPNYSSELNVNALLLGDSALYLCASRPQPGTANEKLFFGSGTQLSVL.